Listed here are 5 T cell receptor beta chains from one sample, sequenced in a study of tissue T cells after allogeneic stem cell transplantation. Data came from immunoSEQ multiplex PCR; TCRdb stores just in-frame clones and leaves some out. In the table there are around 6,600 clones, 69% of which are singletons. The sequences come from tissue from the stomach, collected at autopsy. All receptors derive from a woman aged 18 to 50 with breast cancer.

CDR3 DNA: TGTGCCAGCGGGACAGCCCAAGAGACCCAGTACTTC. Translation gives CASGTAQETQYF. The chain has TRBV6-5 and TRBJ2-5; TRBD1 agrees at 7 bases. V shed 8 bases and J 1 base; nucleotides not matched to a gene: 1. The CDR3 is made up of 12 amino acids. Looked up from germline, CDR1 is MNHEY and CDR2 is SVGAGI.

The chain recombines TRBV28 with TRBJ2-1; unclear D gene. Trimming removed 10 bases from V and 2 bases from J, with 12 bases in between. The CDR3 is 13 amino acids. Germline V gene lookup returns CDR1 MDHEN and CDR2 SYDVKM. The CDR3 DNA is TGTGCCACCGAGGAGCAAACCTACAATGAGCAGTTCTTC. Translating gives CATEEQTYNEQFF.

This sequence joins TRBV27 and TRBJ1-1; no clear D. Germline V gene sequence: CDR1 MNHEY, CDR2 SMNVEV (reference sequence). The CDR3 totals 13 residues. Trimming removed 3 bases from V and 2 bases from J, with 7 bases in between. The CDR3, as DNA: TGTGCCAGCAGTTTTGGAGGAAACACTGAAGCTTTCTTT. It encodes CASSFGGNTEAFF.

The chain couples TRBV28 to TRBJ2-7, with D hard to call. CDR1 and CDR2 from the germline V gene are MDHEN and SYDVKM. Trimming took off 5 bases at V and 4 bases at J, with 12 bases between the two ends. The CDR3 consists of 13 residues. The CDR3 nucleotides read TGTGCCAGCAGTCTAAACGGACCGTACGAGCAGTACTTC. It yields the protein CASSLNGPYEQYF.

This clone has a handful of counts. The chain employs TRBV5-1 and TRBJ2-3, with TRBD2 identical over 13 bases. CDR1 is SGHRS and CDR2 is YFSETQ in the germline V gene. The CDR3 spans 14 residues. Trimming cost V 3 bases and J 9 bases; bases outside gene matches: 4. The CDR3 is CASSWTSGGVTQYF. Written as DNA, the CDR3 is TGCGCCAGCAGCTGGACTAGCGGGGGTGTGACGCAGTATTTT. The variable domain in full, completed from reference TRBV5-1 and TRBJ2-3, reads KAGVTQTPRYLIKTRGQQVTLSCSPISGHRSVSWYQQTPGQGLQFLFEYFSETQRNKGNFPGRFSGRQFSNSRSEMNVSTLELGDSALYLCASSWTSGGVTQYFGPGTRLTVL.